Listed below are T cell receptor beta chains from one sample, sequenced in a study of blood T cell repertoires in COVID-19. Profiled with immunoSEQ multiplex PCR; TCRdb holds only in-frame clones, not every one. The table shows 130,000 or so clones, with around 89% occurring only once. Sequencing used peripheral blood. These receptors were collected from a human donor in a cohort sampled during active COVID-19. The CDR3 runs from the conserved cysteine through the conserved F or W. Fields, in order: V gene, CDR3 length, D gene, J gene, clone size, CDR3 DNA, CDR3 protein. The D gene is left open where the match is weak. The size of a clone is reported for some rows only, either as once, few or many, or as a class for expanded clones.

TRBV19	19	TRBD1	TRBJ1-5	once	TGTGCCAGTAGTAAAACTCTTACCGGGACAGGGGGCCGCAATCAGCCCCAGCATTTT	CASSKTLTGTGGRNQPQHF
TRBV11-2	16	.	TRBJ1-3	.	TGTGCCAGCAGCCCGTGGACAGCGTTCTCTGGAAACACCATATATTTT	CASSPWTAFSGNTIYF
TRBV6-5	14	TRBD1	TRBJ1-2	once	TGTGCCAGCAGCTCCTCAGGACAGGATTTCGTCTACACCTTC	CASSSSGQDFVYTF
TRBV6-6	15	TRBD2	TRBJ2-4	.	TGTGCCATCGCATTTGCTAGCGGAGCCAAAAACATTCAGTACTTC	CAIAFASGAKNIQYF
TRBV3-1/TRBV3-2	15	.	TRBJ2-7	.	TGTGCCAGCAGCCAAGAGTCCAATAGCCTCTACGAGCAGTACTTC	CASSQESNSLYEQYF
TRBV7-2	15	.	TRBJ2-7	once	TGTGCCAGCAGCTTAGTATCAGGGCTCTCCTACGAGCAGTACTTC	CASSLVSGLSYEQYF
TRBV5-8	17	TRBD2	TRBJ2-1	.	TGTGCCAGCAGCCCAGGGACTAGCGGGGGGGCCTGGGATGAGCAGTTCTTC	CASSPGTSGGAWDEQFF
TRBV18	18	TRBD2	TRBJ2-3	.	TGTGCCAGCTCACCACTAGCGGGAGTGGGCCGTCGCACAGATACGCAGTATTTT	CASSPLAGVGRRTDTQYF
TRBV4-1	14	.	TRBJ2-1	once	TGCGCCAGCAGCCACCAAGGGGCCCGGGAGAAGCAGTTCTTC	CASSHQGAREKQFF
TRBV6-6	14	.	TRBJ1-2	.	TGTGCCAGCACCCCTAGGCGGGATGGGTATGGCTACACCTTC	CASTPRRDGYGYTF
TRBV18	14	.	TRBJ2-1	.	TGTGCCAGCTCACCACCCCTTTTTAGCAATGAGCAGTTCTTC	CASSPPLFSNEQFF
TRBV6-5	15	TRBD2	TRBJ2-7	.	TGTGCCAGCAGGAGACTAGCGGGGGACCACTACGAGCAGTACTTC	CASRRLAGDHYEQYF
TRBV6-5	13	TRBD1	TRBJ1-2	.	TGTGCCAGCAGTAGCCGGGACAGTTATGGCTACACCTTC	CASSSRDSYGYTF
TRBV18	14	TRBD2	TRBJ2-5	.	TGTGCCAGCTCACCAGTCACTAGCGGTGAGACCCAGTACTTC	CASSPVTSGETQYF
TRBV11-3	15	TRBD2	TRBJ2-7	.	TGTGCCAGCAGCTTAAGCGGGAGCTCCGGGTACGAGCAGTACTTC	CASSLSGSSGYEQYF
TRBV28	12	.	TRBJ2-2	.	TGTGCCAGCAGCCTAGTAGGCGGGGAGCTGTTTTTT	CASSLVGGELFF
TRBV19	14	TRBD1	TRBJ2-7	.	TGTGCCAGTAGTATTGACAGGGTTAACTACGAGCAGTACTTC	CASSIDRVNYEQYF
TRBV6-6	14	.	TRBJ1-5	few	TGTGCCAGCAGTCTCCGGACAAGCAATCAGCCCCAGCATTTT	CASSLRTSNQPQHF
TRBV15	15	TRBD2	TRBJ2-7	.	TGTGCCACCTCCCCCCGCCGCGGGGGAACCTACGAGCAGTACTTC	CATSPRRGGTYEQYF
TRBV13	12	TRBD1	TRBJ1-1	.	TGTGCCAGCAGCTTAGGAGGGGGCCAAGCTTTCTTT	CASSLGGGQAFF
TRBV3-1/TRBV3-2	14	.	TRBJ2-2	once	TGTGCCAGCAGCCAAGATGGGACAACCGGGGAGCTGTTTTTT	CASSQDGTTGELFF
TRBV7-8	16	TRBD1	TRBJ1-3	once	TGTGCCAGCAGCCCCGGACAGGGGGCGCTTGGAAACACCATATATTTT	CASSPGQGALGNTIYF
TRBV6-5	12	.	TRBJ1-1	.	TGTGCCAGCTCCCGTAGGGGCACTGAAGCTTTCTTT	CASSRRGTEAFF
TRBV2	17	.	TRBJ1-3	.	TGTGCCAGCAGTGAAGCCGGTCACCAAGCTCTTGGAAACACCATATATTTT	CASSEAGHQALGNTIYF
TRBV3-1/TRBV3-2	11	.	TRBJ2-7	.	TGTGCCAGCAGCCCCGGGGGCGAGCAGTACTTC	CASSPGGEQYF
TRBV6-5	15	.	TRBJ1-4	.	TGTGCCAGCCCCCTCTGCGGGGGACCGAATGAAAGACTGTTTTTT	CASPLCGGPNERLFF
TRBV6-7	15	.	TRBJ1-4	.	.	CASSPGGQLMKNCFF
TRBV5-5	13	.	TRBJ2-7	.	TGTGCCAGCAGCCAGGGATTCCCCTACGAGCAGTACTTC	CASSQGFPYEQYF
TRBV28	16	TRBD2	TRBJ2-1	.	TGTGCCAGCAGTTTTGAGGTCCTAGCGGGAGGGAATGAGCAGTTCTTC	CASSFEVLAGGNEQFF
TRBV3-1/TRBV3-2	14	.	TRBJ2-3	.	TGTGCCAGCAGCCAAGTACTAGATACAGATACGCAGTATTTT	CASSQVLDTDTQYF
TRBV13	17	TRBD2	TRBJ2-3	.	TGTGCCAGCAGCTCGACCCGGACTAGCGGGGGGCCGCGTACGCAGTATTTT	CASSSTRTSGGPRTQYF
TRBV2	15	TRBD1	TRBJ2-3	once	TGTGCCAGCAGAAGGGACAGGGGAGGTTCAGATACGCAGTATTTT	CASRRDRGGSDTQYF
TRBV6-1	16	.	TRBJ2-2	.	TGTGCCAGCAGTGAATACAGAATCACTAACACCGGGGAGCTGTTTTTT	CASSEYRITNTGELFF
TRBV9	15	.	TRBJ2-3	.	TGTGCCAGCAGCGTAGAGGCAGGGGGGTCAGATACGCAGTATTTT	CASSVEAGGSDTQYF
TRBV4-1	13	TRBD1	TRBJ2-7	.	TGCGCCAGCAGCCATGGACAGGGGTACGAGCAGTACTTC	CASSHGQGYEQYF
TRBV5-1	14	TRBD1	TRBJ2-7	.	TGCGCCAGCAGCCCATACAGGGGTTCCTACGAGCAGTACTTC	CASSPYRGSYEQYF
TRBV11-3	13	.	TRBJ2-1	.	TGTGCCAGCAGCTTAGATGGCATGTCCCTTAAGTTCTTC	CASSLDGMSLKFF
TRBV7-9	14	TRBD1	TRBJ2-7	.	TGTGCCAGCAGCTTTCAGACAGGGTGGGGCGAGCAGTACTTC	CASSFQTGWGEQYF
TRBV6-2/TRBV6-3	17	.	TRBJ2-7	.	TGTGCCAGCAGTTCCCCCTCGATACAGGGGGGGGCCTACGAGCAGTACTTC	CASSSPSIQGGAYEQYF
TRBV4-1	16	TRBD1	TRBJ1-2	.	TGCGCCAGCAGCCAAGGAGGCATGGGACAGGGCTATGGCTACACCTTC	CASSQGGMGQGYGYTF
TRBV15	18	TRBD1	TRBJ2-6	.	TGTGCCACCAGCAGCGGGGACAGGGCTCCCTCTGGGGCCAACGTCCTGACTTTC	CATSSGDRAPSGANVLTF
TRBV4-2	17	.	TRBJ2-7	.	TGTGCCAGCAGCCAAAACGTCGCGGGGGCGGGTTCCTACGAGCAGTACTTC	CASSQNVAGAGSYEQYF
TRBV19	16	.	TRBJ2-1	.	TGTGCCAGTAGTACCCCCGGCGGGGTAAACTACAATGAGCAGTTCTTC	CASSTPGGVNYNEQFF
TRBV21-1	17	.	TRBJ1-5	.	TGTGCCAGCAGCAAACCGGGGAGAGCCTACTTCCTCAAGCCCCAGCATTTT	CASSKPGRAYFLKPQHF
TRBV3-1/TRBV3-2	14	TRBD1	TRBJ1-1	.	TGTGCCAGCAGCCAAGGGACAGGGGGCACTGAAGCTTTCTTT	CASSQGTGGTEAFF
TRBV5-4	15	.	TRBJ1-2	.	TGTGCCAGCAGCTATGAAGGCAGGGTGGACTATGGCTACACCTTC	CASSYEGRVDYGYTF